Following are 16 T cell receptor beta chains from one sample sequenced in a study of cytomegalovirus exposure and HLA in healthy donors. Both 60 Vbeta primers and 13 Jbeta primers went into the PCR. Using immunoSEQ multiplex PCR, the repertoire was profiled, and TCRdb retains in-frame clones only, with some absent. This sample carries 150,000 to 200,000 clones, over 65% of them seen once, and the ten largest clones take more than 1.4%. Material: PBMCs. The receptor set was obtained from a man younger than 30 in good health and CMV-seronegative.

This clone was recorded only once. This chain joins TRBV2 and TRBJ1-5; 8 bases fit TRBD1. V lost 5 bases, J lost 5 bases, and 2 bases stayed unmatched. CDR1 SNHLY and CDR2 FYNNEI come from the germline V gene. This CDR3 is 13 amino acids long. CDR3 bases: TGTGCCAGCAGTCAGACAGGGGATCAGCCCCAGCATTTT. Its protein product is CASSQTGDQPQHF.

The chain combines TRBV5-1 with TRBJ1-2, with a possible D match to TRBD1 (5 bases). Germline lookup yields CDR1 SGHRS and CDR2 YFSETQ. The CDR3 sequence is 15 residues long. Trimming pared 0 bases from V and 7 bases from J, leaving 16 bases between. The CDR3: CASSLDLSLRGGYTF. CDR3 sequence (DNA): TGCGCCAGCAGCTTGGACTTGTCCCTAAGGGGTGGCTACACCTTC. The full variable domain, with the rest looked up from reference TRBV5-1 and TRBJ1-2, is KAGVTQTPRYLIKTRGQQVTLSCSPISGHRSVSWYQQTPGQGLQFLFEYFSETQRNKGNFPGRFSGRQFSNSRSEMNVSTLELGDSALYLCASSLDLSLRGGYTFGSGTRLTVV.

The rearrangement uses TRBV13 and TRBJ2-3; TRBD1 agrees at 7 bases. CDR1 and CDR2 (germline): PRHDT, FYEKMQ (reference sequence). V gave up 2 bases and J gave up 1 base; unmatched junction bases: 3. The CDR3 consists of 15 residues. The CDR3 DNA sequence: TGTGCCAGCAGCTTAAAGGGGGCCGGCACAGATACGCAGTATTTT. It codes for CASSLKGAGTDTQYF.

The chain recombines TRBV7-8 with TRBJ2-4; no clear D gene. Germline V gene sequence: CDR1 SGHVS, CDR2 FQNEAQ. V was cut by 1 base and J by 0 bases, with 7 bases left in between. The CDR3 is 15 residues long. As DNA, the CDR3 is TGTGCCAGCAGCTTAGACAGATTAGCCAAAAACATTCAGTACTTC. This encodes CASSLDRLAKNIQYF.

The table lists this clone with a few counts. This chain links TRBV6-5 with TRBJ1-5, with no clear D. Trimming shortened V by 8 bases and J by 4 bases, and 9 bases separated the two germline ends. This CDR3 is 12 amino acids long. CDR1 is MNHEY, CDR2 SVGAGI, per germline. CDR3 sequence (DNA): TGTGCCAGCCGGACTGGGAATCAGCCCCAGCATTTT. It specifies CASRTGNQPQHF.

This clone appeared a few times. The chain recombines TRBV6-6 with TRBJ1-5; perhaps TRBD1 as D (5 bases). Trimming pared 6 bases from V and 5 bases from J, leaving 11 bases between. CDR3 size: 13 residues. Germline-derived CDR1 and CDR2 are MNHNY and SVGAGI (reference sequence). This CDR3 reads CASRQAEYQPQHF. The CDR3 bases are TGTGCCAGCAGACAGGCGGAATATCAGCCCCAGCATTTT.

The rearrangement joins TRBV6-5 to TRBJ2-1, with D perhaps TRBD1 (6 bases). The CDR3 is 15 amino acids. Between the trimmed V and J ends, which lost 5 bases and 0 bases, there was a span of 11 bases. Per the germline V gene, CDR1 is MNHEY and CDR2 is SVGAGI. In DNA form, the CDR3 reads TGTGCCAGCAGTCGCGACAGGAGCTCCTACAATGAGCAGTTCTTC. This sequence encodes CASSRDRSSYNEQFF.

V gene TRBV5-1 combines with J gene TRBJ2-1; D gene unclear. Germline values: CDR1 SGHRS, CDR2 YFSETQ. The CDR3 totals 13 residues. Trimming removed 0 bases from V and 6 bases from J, with 7 bases in between. The CDR3 sequence is CASSLEYGNEQFF. The CDR3 DNA is TGCGCCAGCAGCTTGGAATACGGCAATGAGCAGTTCTTC.

This clone was counted between two and nine times. The chain has TRBV6-6 and TRBJ2-1; 7 bases line up with TRBD1. Germline CDR1 and CDR2: MNHNY and SVGAGI (reference sequence). V shed 5 bases, J shed 15 bases, and the junction held 13 bases outside the gene matches. This CDR3 region has 13 residues. CDR3 sequence: CASSTKARQGGFF. The CDR3 coding sequence is TGTGCCAGCAGTACGAAAGCCCGACAGGGCGGGTTCTTC.

The chain joins TRBV5-1 to TRBJ2-7, with D possibly matching TRBD1 (5 bases). The germline V and J ends were trimmed by 1 base and 6 bases, with 14 bases remaining between them. The CDR3 has 14 amino acids. The germline V gene encodes CDR1 SGHRS and CDR2 YFSETQ. CDR3 sequence (DNA): TGCGCCAGCAGCTTGTTTGCAGGGTTGGGCGAGCAGTACTTC. Protein: CASSLFAGLGEQYF.

V is TRBV30 and J is TRBJ2-1; TRBD2 matches at 10 bases. After removal of 3 bases from V and 1 base from J, the junction contained 9 bases not matched to a gene. The CDR3 contains 17 residues. Germline V lookup: CDR1 GTSNPN, CDR2 SVGIG (reference sequence). CDR3 sequence (DNA): TGTGCCTGGAGGCCGGGTAGCGGGAGGTGGTCCTACAATGAGCAGTTCTTC. It codes for CAWRPGSGRWSYNEQFF.

This clone was detected a few times. The genes are TRBV6-5 and TRBJ1-5; D gene unclear. The CDR3 is 15 residues long. Germline CDR1 and CDR2: MNHEY and SVGAGI. The germline V and J ends were trimmed by 2 bases and 0 bases, with 8 bases remaining between them. CDR3 sequence (DNA): TGTGCCAGCAGTTACGGGAGGGATAGCAATCAGCCCCAGCATTTT. As protein: CASSYGRDSNQPQHF.

This clone has just one count. Compared with germline, one end of the junction differs, possibly owing to a read error. V usage is TRBV7-7 and J usage is TRBJ1-6, with TRBD1 as a possible D gene (5 bases). The CDR3 has 13 amino acids. Germline V gives CDR1 SSHAT, CDR2 FNYEAQ (reference sequence). CDR3 sequence reads: CASSLAQGSPLHF. In DNA form, the CDR3 reads TGTGCTAGCAGCTTAGCTCAGGGATCACCCCTCCACTTT.

The gene calls are TRBV4-1 and TRBJ2-3; 8 bases fit TRBD2. The CDR3 consists of 19 residues. V was pared by 0 bases and J by 5 bases, with 16 bases of the junction left unmatched. CDR1 MGHRA and CDR2 YSYEKL come from the germline V gene. CDR3 in amino acids: CASSQDSIDDGLAKDTQYF. The CDR3 nucleotides are TGCGCCAGCAGCCAAGATTCAATTGATGACGGACTAGCAAAAGATACGCAGTATTTT.

As regards this clone: Other nucleotide sequences in the sample specify the same CDR3. The V and J genes are TRBV7-9 and TRBJ2-2, with a possible D match to TRBD2 (6 bases). This CDR3 region has 15 residues. The germline gives CDR1 SEHNR, CDR2 FQNEAQ (reference sequence). Trimming shortened V by 1 base and J by 0 bases, and 6 bases separated the two germline ends. DNA for the CDR3: TGTGCCAGCAGCTTAGGGGGGGCGAACACCGGGGAGCTGTTTTTT. It specifies CASSLGGANTGELFF.

The chain recombines TRBV7-8 with TRBJ2-2, with TRBD1 as a possible D gene (6 bases). CDR3 length equals 16 residues. CDR1 SGHVS and CDR2 FQNEAQ come from the germline V gene. V lost 1 base and J lost 4, with 13 bases in between. CDR3 coding DNA: TGTGCCAGCAGCTTAGTTGGGGGCGCGGGCACCGGGGAGCTGTTTTTT. Protein: CASSLVGGAGTGELFF.